Shown below are 32 T cell receptor beta chains from a single sample sequenced in a study of OX40 agonist ivuxolimab in advanced cancers. TCRdb keeps only in-frame clones here, not all; method: immunoSEQ multiplex PCR. There are about 70,000 clones in the sample; more than 80% occur only once, and about 2.7% lies in the top ten. Sequenced here: CD4+ or CD8+ T cells sorted from blood, sampled in a trial of the OX40 agonist ivuxolimab. Source of these receptors: an adult with an advanced solid tumor such as melanoma, head and neck, liver or kidney cancer.

The chain has TRBV7-3 and TRBJ1-1; 7 bases map to TRBD1. This CDR3 region has 13 residues. Germline lookup yields CDR1 SGHTA and CDR2 FQGTGA. V lost 6 bases to trimming and J lost 4 bases; unmatched junction nucleotides: 5. The chain's CDR3 is CASRKTGLTEAFF. The CDR3 DNA reads TGTGCCAGCAGGAAGACAGGGCTCACTGAAGCTTTCTTT.

CDR3 DNA: TGTGCCAGCAGCGTAGGCCCGGGATTTAGCACAGATACGCAGTATTTT. Translating it yields CASSVGPGFSTDTQYF. The chain is built from TRBV9 and TRBJ2-3, with a possible D match to TRBD2 (5 bases). The V gene's germline CDR1 is SGDLS and CDR2 YYNGEE. The V end was cut by 0 bases, the J end by 0 bases, with 11 bases between. This CDR3 has 16 amino acids.

DNA for the CDR3: TGTGCCAGCAGCTTATACAGGGGGAGCACAGATACGCAGTATTTT. Translating gives CASSLYRGSTDTQYF. V is TRBV11-2 and J is TRBJ2-3, with 8 bases lining up with TRBD1. With V trimmed by 2 bases and J by 0 bases, 1 base remained unmatched. This CDR3 region has 15 residues. Germline CDR1 SGHAT, CDR2 FQNNGV.

The chain joins TRBV4-1 to TRBJ1-1, with 9 bases that match TRBD1. The CDR3 is 18 residues long. Germline loops: CDR1 MGHRA, CDR2 YSYEKL. Trimming took 1 base from V and 2 from J; bases not matched to a gene: 11. The CDR3: CASSQALLGTGSNTEAFF. As DNA, the CDR3 is TGCGCCAGCAGCCAAGCTTTACTCGGGACAGGGTCCAACACTGAAGCTTTCTTT.

The rearrangement joins TRBV5-5 to TRBJ1-6; 7 bases are a match to TRBD1. The CDR3 is 14 residues long. The V gene end was trimmed by 3 bases and the J gene end by 7 bases; junction bases not matched to a gene: 4. Germline V gene sequence: CDR1 SGHKS, CDR2 YYEKEE (reference sequence). The CDR3 region is CASSSGTANSPLHF. The CDR3 DNA reads as TGTGCCAGCAGCTCCGGGACAGCCAATTCACCCCTCCACTTT.

The chain uses TRBV6-6 and TRBJ1-3; 7 bases are shared with TRBD1. The length of the CDR3 is 16 residues. V lost 5 bases and J lost 2; bases outside the gene matches: 9. The germline V gene encodes CDR1 MNHNY and CDR2 SVGAGI (reference sequence). The CDR3 DNA reads TGTGCCAGCAGTCAAAGGGACAGAGCTACTGGAAACACCATATATTTT. It yields the protein CASSQRDRATGNTIYF.

This clone was observed a few times. The chain has TRBV19 and TRBJ2-7; 8 bases fit TRBD1. Germline V gives CDR1 LNHDA, CDR2 SQIVND (reference sequence). The CDR3 spans 16 residues. J lost 1 base, V lost 4 bases, and 9 bases had no gene match. The DNA for the CDR3 is TGTGCCAGTAGTACCCGACAGGGGCAGGTATCCTACGAGCAGTACTTC. Amino acid sequence: CASSTRQGQVSYEQYF.

The J gene is TRBJ2-5, the V gene TRBV21-1; the table's D call TRBD1 went unverified against the DNA. TRBJ2-7 explains the end of the DNA better; the J call may be wrong. TRBV21-1 is termed a pseudogene. This CDR3 contains 16 residues. The chain's CDR3 is CASSQGNYTASYEQYF. Written as DNA, the CDR3 is TGTGCCAGCAGCCAGGGGAATTACACAGCCTCCTACGAGCAGTACTTC.

This chain joins TRBV19 and TRBJ2-1; D is perhaps TRBD1 or TRBD2 (5 bases each). Germline V gene sequence: CDR1 LNHDA, CDR2 SQIVND (reference sequence). The CDR3 spans 15 residues. V lost 0 bases to trimming and J lost 5 bases, with 11 bases between them. Here the CDR3 DNA reads TGTGCCAGTAGTATAGATCGGGGCAGGGACAATGAGCAGTTCTTC. It translates to CASSIDRGRDNEQFF.

The rearrangement uses TRBV19 and TRBJ2-3; 10 positions match TRBD2. The CDR3 covers 16 residues. The germline gives CDR1 LNHDA, CDR2 SQIVND (reference sequence). J lost 0 bases, V lost 1 base, and 1 base had no gene match. The DNA of the CDR3 is TGTGCCAGTAGTATAGCTAGCGGGGGAAGCACAGATACGCAGTATTTT. Amino acids: CASSIASGGSTDTQYF.

V and J are TRBV7-9 and TRBJ1-1; weak D call: TRBD1 (6 bases). Trimming left V 0 bases short and J 5 bases short, with 13 bases between. Germline assignment: CDR1 SEHNR and CDR2 FQNEAQ (reference sequence). The CDR3 runs 15 residues. CDR3 amino acids: CASSLAGAWGTEAFF. In DNA form, the CDR3 reads TGTGCCAGCAGCTTAGCGGGGGCTTGGGGGACTGAAGCTTTCTTT.

The CDR3 spells CASSETLAGGNNEQFF. The CDR3 DNA reads TGTGCCAGCAGCGAGACACTAGCGGGGGGAAACAATGAGCAGTTCTTC. The chain carries TRBV11-3 and TRBJ2-1; TRBD2 matches 12 bases. Germline assignment: CDR1 SGHNT and CDR2 YENEEA. This CDR3 is 16 amino acids long. V was pared by 5 bases and J by 5 bases, with 7 bases of the junction left unmatched.

The chain recombines TRBV7-8 with TRBJ1-2; no clear D gene. Trimming pared 6 bases from V and 0 bases from J, leaving 20 bases between. The CDR3 sequence is 17 residues long. Germline CDR1 reads SGHVS; CDR2 reads FQNEAQ. The CDR3 loop is CASSKSRFGTSNYGYTF. In DNA, the CDR3 is TGTGCCAGCAGTAAATCTAGATTCGGAACTTCTAACTATGGCTACACCTTC.

This chain uses TRBV11-2 with TRBJ1-6; D unclear. V was cut by 2 bases and J by 9 bases, with 8 bases left in between. There are 13 residues in the CDR3. Germline V gives CDR1 SGHAT, CDR2 FQNNGV. CDR3 nucleotides: TGTGCCAGCAGCTTACTTCAAGCTTCACCCCTCCACTTT. Translating gives CASSLLQASPLHF.

V usage is TRBV15 and J usage is TRBJ2-3, with D perhaps matching TRBD1 or TRBD2 (5 bases each). Trimming removed 5 bases at V and 6 bases at J, with 12 bases between. Germline V lookup: CDR1 LNHNV, CDR2 YYDKDF (reference sequence). CDR3 length: 13 amino acids. CDR3 region: CATSARDVDTQYF. The DNA for the CDR3 is TGTGCCACCAGCGCCCGGGACGTCGATACGCAGTATTTT.

This chain joins TRBV27 and TRBJ2-3; TRBD2 matches at 9 bases. Germline trimming cut 3 bases from V and 1 base from J; bases unmatched to any gene: 8. This CDR3 spans 17 amino acids. Looked up from germline, CDR1 is MNHEY and CDR2 is SMNVEV (reference sequence). The CDR3 nucleotides read TGTGCCAGCAGTTTGACTGGCGGGGGGGCTGGCACAGATACGCAGTATTTT. Protein: CASSLTGGGAGTDTQYF.

The chain couples TRBV6-6 to TRBJ1-1; D ambiguous. The CDR3 length is 13 residues. Looked up from germline, CDR1 is MNHNY and CDR2 is SVGAGI (reference sequence). Trimming took off 7 bases at V and 4 bases at J, with 13 bases between the two ends. CDR3 amino acids: CASTDNAGTEAFF. For the CDR3, the DNA is TGTGCCAGCACCGACAACGCGGGCACTGAAGCTTTCTTT.

This clone was recorded a few times. This chain joins TRBV6-1 and TRBJ1-3, with 9 bases matching TRBD1. The V segment lost 4 bases and the J segment 8 bases; nucleotides outside the gene matches: 6. Germline CDR1 reads MNHNS; CDR2 reads SASEGT. The CDR3 is made up of 14 amino acids. Written as DNA, the CDR3 is TGTGCCAGCAGTGCCGGGACAGGGTTAGACACCATATATTTT. It encodes CASSAGTGLDTIYF.

The chain is built from TRBV4-2 and TRBJ1-2; TRBD1 agrees at 7 bases. This CDR3 comprises 16 residues. Germline assignment: CDR1 LGHNA and CDR2 YNFKEQ. V shed 0 bases and J 3 bases; nucleotides not matched to a gene: 7. This chain's CDR3 is CASSQEGQMLYYGYTF. The CDR3 DNA follows: TGTGCCAGCAGCCAAGAGGGACAGATGCTTTACTATGGCTACACCTTC.

The gene calls are TRBV5-6 and TRBJ2-5; TRBD2 agrees at 12 bases. Germline V gives CDR1 SGHDT, CDR2 YYEEEE. The CDR3 loop spans 16 amino acids. Trimming at V came to 1 base and at J to 4 bases, leaving 5 bases not matched to a gene. The CDR3 bases are TGTGCCAGCAGCTTGTACCTAGCGGGGGGGAGAGAGACCCAGTACTTC. Its translation: CASSLYLAGGRETQYF.

This rearrangement joins TRBV5-4 to TRBJ2-2; 8 nucleotides agree with TRBD1. V shed 4 bases, J shed 0 bases, and the junction held 2 bases outside the gene matches. Germline assignment: CDR1 SGHNT and CDR2 YYREEE (reference sequence). CDR3 length: 15 residues. For the CDR3, the DNA is TGTGCCAGCAGCCCGACAGGGGCGAACACCGGGGAGCTGTTTTTT. Translating gives CASSPTGANTGELFF.

The CDR3 loop is CASSGGSGNTIYF. The DNA of the CDR3 is TGCGCCTCCTCAGGGGGTAGTGGAAACACCATATATTTT. This sequence joins TRBV5-1 and TRBJ1-3; 7 nucleotides match TRBD1. The CDR3 has 13 amino acids. With 10 bases clipped from V and 3 bases from J, the junction kept 7 bases outside the gene matches. CDR1 SGHRS and CDR2 YFSETQ come from the germline V gene.

The rearrangement links TRBV6-1 to TRBJ2-3; no definite D call. V was shortened by 7 bases and J by 4 bases, with 12 bases between the two germline ends. This CDR3 is 13 amino acids long. Germline values: CDR1 MNHNS, CDR2 SASEGT. Here the CDR3 reads CASTQNLADTQYF. In nucleotides, the CDR3 is TGTGCCAGCACCCAAAACTTGGCAGATACGCAGTATTTT.

The chain uses TRBV7-3 and TRBJ1-2; 9 bases align to TRBD1. The CDR3 contains 13 residues. From germline, CDR1 is SGHTA and CDR2 FQGTGA. V gave up 5 bases and J gave up 5 bases; unmatched junction bases: 3. The CDR3, as DNA: TGTGCCAGCAGCCGGGACAGGGATTATGGCTACACCTTC. Translated: CASSRDRDYGYTF.

The genes are TRBV5-1 and TRBJ2-1; TRBD1 agrees at 8 bases. The junction had 7 bases not matched to a gene; V was cut back by 5 bases and J by 12 bases. The CDR3 totals 12 residues. CDR1 is SGHRS, CDR2 YFSETQ, per germline. The CDR3 reads CASRATGAGQFF. CDR3 nucleotide sequence: TGCGCCAGCAGGGCGACAGGGGCGGGGCAGTTCTTC. The complete variable domain, with remaining parts taken from reference TRBV5-1 and TRBJ2-1, reads KAGVTQTPRYLIKTRGQQVTLSCSPISGHRSVSWYQQTPGQGLQFLFEYFSETQRNKGNFPGRFSGRQFSNSRSEMNVSTLELGDSALYLCASRATGAGQFFGPGTRLTVL.

CDR3 sequence: CASSLGQGRTDTQYF. CDR3 coding DNA: TGCGCCAGCAGCCTCGGACAGGGGAGGACAGATACGCAGTATTTT. The chain couples TRBV5-1 to TRBJ2-3; 9 nucleotides line up with TRBD1. CDR3 length equals 15 residues. V trimming: 4 bases; J trimming: 3 bases; junction bases outside the gene matches: 6. Germline-derived CDR1 and CDR2 are SGHRS and YFSETQ.

This clone occurred once. V and J are TRBV28 and TRBJ1-2; D is perhaps TRBD1 (5 bases). Germline V CDR1 and CDR2: MDHEN, SYDVKM. V was shortened by 4 bases and J by 5 bases, with 20 bases between the two germline ends. This CDR3 has 16 amino acids. Written as DNA, the CDR3 is TGTGCCAGCAGTTCCCCCGGGACCCCGAGGGTTTATGGCTACACCTTC. Translation: CASSSPGTPRVYGYTF.

This clone was recorded once. The chain combines TRBV18 with TRBJ2-7; D is ambiguous. Germline V gene sequence: CDR1 KGHSH, CDR2 LQKENI. Trimming left V 1 base short and J 9 bases short, with 10 bases between. The CDR3 contains 12 residues. The CDR3 is CASSPLGRRQYF. CDR3 coding DNA: TGTGCCAGCTCACCACTGGGTCGAAGGCAGTACTTC. Combining the CDR3 with reference TRBV18 and TRBJ2-7 gives the whole variable domain NAGVMQNPRHLVRRRGQEARLRCSPMKGHSHVYWYRQLPEEGLKFMVYLQKENIIDESGMPKERFSAEFPKEGPSILRIQQVVRGDSAAYFCASSPLGRRQYFGPGTRLTVT.

The V gene is TRBV2, the J gene TRBJ1-5, with 7 bases identical to TRBD1. This CDR3 spans 15 amino acids. V lost 4 bases, J lost 0 bases, and 3 bases stayed unmatched. CDR1 SNHLY and CDR2 FYNNEI come from the germline V gene. In DNA, the CDR3 is TGTGCCAGCAGTGGGACAGGATATAGCAATCAGCCCCAGCATTTT. It codes for CASSGTGYSNQPQHF.

This chain connects TRBV5-1 to TRBJ1-2; D remains ambiguous. The CDR3 totals 13 residues. Germline assignment: CDR1 SGHRS and CDR2 YFSETQ. Between the trimmed V and J ends, which lost 7 bases and 2 bases, there was a span of 12 bases. CDR3 sequence (DNA): TGCGCCAGCCGCATAACAGAGAACTATGGCTACACCTTC. Translating it yields CASRITENYGYTF.

The rearrangement joins TRBV6-5 to TRBJ1-2; 8 bases align to TRBD1. The CDR3 runs to 14 residues. The trim removed 6 bases at V and 1 base at J, leaving 4 bases unmatched. Germline V gene sequence: CDR1 MNHEY, CDR2 SVGAGI. CDR3 amino acids: CASSQDRDNYGYTF. In DNA form, the CDR3 reads TGTGCCAGCAGCCAGGACAGGGATAACTATGGCTACACCTTC.

The chain couples TRBV2 to TRBJ2-5; 10 bases map to TRBD2. CDR3 length: 14 amino acids. V lost 6 bases to trimming and J lost 5 bases; unmatched junction nucleotides: 6. CDR1 and CDR2 (germline): SNHLY, FYNNEI. The CDR3 sequence is CASRQRGGMETQYF. DNA for the CDR3: TGTGCCAGCAGGCAGCGGGGGGGAATGGAGACCCAGTACTTC.